This T cell receptor beta chain was documented in a study of shared clonotypes between healthy human individuals. In germline, CDR1 is SGHDT, CDR2 YYEEEE. The CDR3 spans 16 residues. After removal of 0 bases from V and 4 bases from J, the junction contained 9 bases not matched to a gene. Each subset's genomic DNA was split evenly across several immunoSEQ plates. Measured with immunoSEQ multiplex PCR; TCRdb has only the in-frame clones, and not every one. The data contain about 1.4 million clones, approximately 97% of them singletons. What was sequenced was naive CD4+ T cells sorted from blood. Subset here: CD45RA+ positively selected. The chain employs TRBV5-6 and TRBJ1-1; 7 bases line up with TRBD1. The receptor's source is a man younger than 40 in good health. The CDR3 region is CASSLVGAGGPTEAFF. CDR3 nucleotide sequence: TGTGCCAGCAGCTTGGTAGGGGCAGGGGGACCCACTGAAGCTTTCTTT.